This entry lists 29 T cell receptor beta chains sequenced from one sample in a study of shared clonotypes between healthy human individuals. Here immunoSEQ multiplex PCR was the method, and the copy in TCRdb shows in-frame clones only, minus some. Of 450,000 to 500,000 clones in the sample, 81% were seen once. Sequenced material: PBMCs. The receptors derive from a woman aged 35 to 49 in good health. Some clones in this sample may be carry-over from other donors' samples.

This clone was found many times. The sample contains more than one DNA sequence encoding this CDR3. The rearrangement uses TRBV7-9 and TRBJ2-3, with 7 nucleotides matching TRBD2. Germline values: CDR1 SEHNR, CDR2 FQNEAQ (reference sequence). There are 14 residues in the CDR3. The V gene end was trimmed by 4 bases and the J gene end by 2 bases; junction bases not matched to a gene: 3. CDR3 nucleotide sequence: TGTGCCAGCAGCTCTAGCGGCTCCACAGATACGCAGTATTTT. Its protein is CASSSSGSTDTQYF.

This clone was found once. The chain couples TRBV7-6 to TRBJ2-5; 7 bases line up with TRBD1. Per the germline V gene, CDR1 is SGHVS and CDR2 is FNYEAQ. The CDR3 covers 14 residues. The V and J ends lost 5 bases and 5 bases, in that order; junction bases with no gene match: 8. CDR3 coding DNA: TGTGCCAGCAGCCAGACAGGGTCCAAGGAGACCCAGTACTTC. Protein: CASSQTGSKETQYF. Filled out from reference TRBV7-6 and TRBJ2-5, the complete variable domain reads GAGVSQSPRYKVTKRGQDVALRCDPISGHVSLYWYRQALGQGPEFLTYFNYEAQQDKSGLPNDRFSAERPEGSISTLTIQRTEQRDSAMYRCASSQTGSKETQYFGPGTRLLVL.

The rearrangement uses TRBV7-2 and TRBJ1-5, with D unclear. CDR3 length: 14 amino acids. The V gene lost 0 bases and the J gene lost 7 bases, with 10 bases spanning the gap. Germline values: CDR1 SGHTA, CDR2 FQGNSA. CDR3 residues: CASSLASATQPQHF. As DNA, the CDR3 is TGTGCCAGCAGCTTAGCGTCGGCAACCCAGCCCCAGCATTTT.

Comments on this clone: One base away lies a much larger clone, so this may be a sequencing read error. Other nucleotide sequences from this sample produce the same CDR3. The CDR3 loop reads CSASEAYEQYF. The CDR3 coding sequence is TGTAGTGCCTCGGAGGCCTACGAGCAGTACTTC. The chain recombines TRBV20-1 with TRBJ2-7; a weak D match, TRBD2 (5 bases). This CDR3 has 11 amino acids. CDR1 and CDR2 from the germline V gene are DFQATT and SNEGSKA (reference sequence).

This clone was detected ten times or more. The same CDR3 arises from other DNA sequences in this sample as well. This chain links TRBV6-4 with TRBJ2-2, with 8 bases aligning to TRBD1. The CDR3 length is 15 residues. CDR1 is MRHNA, CDR2 SNTAGT, per germline. V shed 5 bases and J 3 bases; nucleotides not matched to a gene: 5. CDR3 in DNA: TGTGCCAGCAGTCAGGGGGCTTCGGACACCGGGGAGCTGTTTTTT. Amino acid sequence: CASSQGASDTGELFF.

The gene calls are TRBV6-1 and TRBJ2-1; 14 bases align to TRBD2. Unmatched junction bases numbered 3, after V lost 6 bases and J lost 5 bases. Germline values: CDR1 MNHNS, CDR2 SASEGT. The CDR3 has 15 amino acids. Here the CDR3 reads CASRRGLAGDNEQFF. CDR3 in DNA: TGTGCCAGCAGAAGGGGACTAGCGGGGGACAATGAGCAGTTCTTC.

The chain has TRBV9 and TRBJ2-2, with D possibly matching TRBD1 (7 bases). V lost 6 bases and J lost 6, with 21 bases in between. The CDR3 extends over 16 amino acids. The germline CDR1 and CDR2 sequences are SGDLS and YYNGEE. CDR3 sequence: CASNRGQGVPSGELFF. In DNA form, the CDR3 reads TGTGCCAGCAATCGGGGGCAGGGGGTTCCCTCCGGGGAGCTGTTTTTT.

Written as DNA, the CDR3 is TGTGCCAGCAGCCCCAGACAGGTTAATGAAAAACTGTTTTTT. It translates to CASSPRQVNEKLFF. The rearrangement uses TRBV28 and TRBJ1-4; tentative D call: TRBD1 (6 bases). Trimming removed 6 bases at V and 4 bases at J, with 12 bases between. The CDR3 is 14 amino acids. Germline V gene lookup returns CDR1 MDHEN and CDR2 SYDVKM.

The chain combines TRBV4-1 with TRBJ2-5, with TRBD1 matching 9 bases. Trimming removed 5 bases from V and 5 bases from J; junction bases left unmatched: 6. The CDR3 runs to 14 residues. Germline V gives CDR1 MGHRA, CDR2 YSYEKL. The CDR3 reads CASSFRDRVETQYF. The CDR3 coding sequence is TGCGCCAGCAGCTTCCGGGACAGGGTGGAGACCCAGTACTTC.

The chain is built from TRBV6-1 and TRBJ2-4; TRBD1 agrees at 8 bases. The CDR3 consists of 14 residues. Trimming took 7 bases from V and 3 from J; bases not matched to a gene: 5. Germline CDR1 and CDR2: MNHNS and SASEGT. The CDR3: CASTETGVKNIQYF. CDR3 in DNA: TGTGCCAGCACAGAGACAGGGGTCAAAAACATTCAGTACTTC.

The chain links TRBV10-3 to TRBJ2-2, with D possibly TRBD1 on 7 matching bases. Germline assignment: CDR1 ENHRY and CDR2 SYGVKD. The CDR3 extends over 18 amino acids. Trimming pared 1 base from V and 4 bases from J, leaving 19 bases between. For the CDR3, the DNA is TGTGCCATCAGTGAGTGGGACAGTAATGTCGGGAGCACCGGGGAGCTGTTTTTT. It is translated as CAISEWDSNVGSTGELFF.

On this clone: A far larger clone lies a single base away; this is likely a read error. This chain connects TRBV7-3 to TRBJ1-1, with D possibly matching TRBD1 (5 bases). The CDR3 extends over 12 amino acids. In germline, CDR1 is SGHTA, CDR2 FQGTGA. The CDR3: CASSEGNAEAFF. The CDR3 DNA sequence: TGTGCCAGCAGCGAGGGGAACGCTGAAGCTTTCTTT.

The rearrangement links TRBV7-2 to TRBJ1-1; TRBD1 agrees at 9 bases. The germline gives CDR1 SGHTA, CDR2 FQGNSA. After removal of 5 bases from V and 4 bases from J, the junction contained 5 bases not matched to a gene. CDR3 length equals 14 residues. DNA of the CDR3: TGTGCCAGCAGCCCCGGACAGGGGAGCACTGAAGCTTTCTTT. Protein product: CASSPGQGSTEAFF.

V usage is TRBV28 and J usage is TRBJ2-7; 8 positions match TRBD2. CDR3 length: 14 amino acids. The germline V gene has CDR1 MDHEN and CDR2 SYDVKM. The ends lost 8 bases at V and 2 bases at J; junction bases unmatched: 8. CDR3 DNA sequence: TGTGCCAGCCGCCGGCAAGCGGGAGCCTACGAGCAGTACTTC. Translated, it gives CASRRQAGAYEQYF.

This chain uses TRBV27 with TRBJ2-6; D remains ambiguous. Germline assignment: CDR1 MNHEY and CDR2 SMNVEV (reference sequence). The CDR3 is 13 residues long. Between the trimmed V and J ends, which lost 6 bases and 0 bases, there was a span of 3 bases. CDR3 sequence: CASRISGANVLTF. DNA of the CDR3: TGTGCCAGCAGGATCTCTGGGGCCAACGTCCTGACTTTC.

The chain joins TRBV5-8 to TRBJ2-1, with D unresolved. This CDR3 is built from 16 residues. Germline V gene data show CDR1 as SGHTS and CDR2 as YDEGEE. The V gene lost 0 bases and the J gene lost 1 base, with 11 bases spanning the gap. CDR3 in DNA: TGTGCCAGCAGCTTGGGCCAGGTGATTTCCTACAATGAGCAGTTCTTC. Translated: CASSLGQVISYNEQFF.

This chain uses TRBV19 with TRBJ1-2; D is unclear. Per the germline V gene, CDR1 is LNHDA and CDR2 is SQIVND (reference sequence). The CDR3 extends over 14 amino acids. Trimming left V 3 bases short and J 4 bases short, with 12 bases between. The CDR3 DNA sequence: TGTGCCAGTAGTATTGAGGCCAGCATCTATGGCTACACCTTC. Its protein product is CASSIEASIYGYTF.

The V and J genes are TRBV18 and TRBJ2-7; D gene unclear. Germline V lookup: CDR1 KGHSH, CDR2 LQKENI. The CDR3 is made up of 13 amino acids. Deletions cut 4 bases from V and 3 bases from J, with 10 bases between. Here the CDR3 reads CASSLASIYEQYF. The CDR3 region has the DNA TGTGCCAGCTCACTCGCATCAATCTACGAGCAGTACTTC.

The genes are TRBV5-1 and TRBJ2-7; 11 nucleotides line up with TRBD2. J lost 3 bases, V lost 1 base, and 3 bases had no gene match. Germline CDR1 reads SGHRS; CDR2 reads YFSETQ. The CDR3 length is 15 residues. The DNA of the CDR3 is TGCGCCAGCAGCTTGACTAGCGGGAGTCACTACGAGCAGTACTTC. This encodes CASSLTSGSHYEQYF.

Comment on this clone: Other DNA variants within this sample encode the same CDR3. The chain combines TRBV29-1 with TRBJ2-5; the D gene is possibly TRBD1 (6 bases). This CDR3 is 12 amino acids long. The germline gives CDR1 SQVTM, CDR2 ANQGSEA. V lost 6 bases to trimming and J lost 0 bases, with 8 bases between them. The CDR3 loop reads CSVGQNQETQYF. In DNA, the CDR3 is TGCAGCGTCGGACAGAACCAAGAGACCCAGTACTTC.

A word on this clone: This may be a read error: a much more frequent sequence differs by one nucleotide. This chain links TRBV7-8 with TRBJ2-3; D gene unclear. The CDR3 is 12 amino acids. The ends were cut back, 5 bases at V and 0 bases at J, with 3 bases in the middle. Germline assignment: CDR1 SGHVS and CDR2 FQNEAQ. Here the CDR3 reads CASSNSTDTQYF. The CDR3 bases are TGTGCCAGCAGCAACAGCACAGATACGCAGTATTTT.

CDR3 amino acids: CASSPAWGGEPDTQYF. CDR3 DNA: TGCGCCAGCAGCCCGGCCTGGGGGGGAGAGCCCGATACGCAGTATTTT. The V call is TRBV5-1, the J call TRBJ2-3; 7 nucleotides match TRBD2. The J segment lost 6 bases and the V segment lost 4 bases, leaving 14 bases of the junction unmatched. The CDR3 has 16 residues. Germline-derived CDR1 and CDR2 are SGHRS and YFSETQ.

V gene TRBV2 combines with J gene TRBJ2-5, with D possibly matching TRBD1 (5 bases). The CDR3 consists of 14 residues. Germline CDR1 SNHLY, CDR2 FYNNEI. V was trimmed by 2 bases and J by 5 bases, leaving 12 bases between them. CDR3 DNA sequence: TGTGCCAGCAGTGAACTCACAGGCTGGGAGACCCAGTACTTC. This encodes CASSELTGWETQYF.

V gene TRBV27 combines with J gene TRBJ1-1, with no clear D. Trimming stripped 1 base from V and 8 bases from J, with 11 bases between. Germline values: CDR1 MNHEY, CDR2 SMNVEV (reference sequence). This CDR3 has 13 residues. Written as DNA, the CDR3 is TGTGCCAGCAGTTTATTCCGGGAGACGGAAGCTTTCTTT. It translates to CASSLFRETEAFF.

With regard to this clone: A read error is the likely source, as a far larger clone sits one nucleotide away. This chain uses TRBV30 with TRBJ1-5; 8 nucleotides agree with TRBD1. With 3 bases clipped from V and 2 bases from J, the junction kept 6 bases outside the gene matches. The CDR3 is 15 amino acids. The germline V gene encodes CDR1 GTSNPN and CDR2 SVGIG (reference sequence). CDR3 sequence: CAWSHLGQGNQPQHF. In nucleotides, the CDR3 is TGTGCCTGGAGCCACTTGGGACAGGGCAATCAGCCCCAGCATTTT.

This clone appeared once. V is TRBV19 and J is TRBJ2-7, with 7 bases aligning to TRBD2. The germline gives CDR1 LNHDA, CDR2 SQIVND (reference sequence). The CDR3 is 13 residues long. The junction had 5 bases not matched to a gene; V was cut back by 5 bases and J by 4 bases. The CDR3 is CASSGDYWYEQYF. DNA of the CDR3: TGTGCCAGTAGTGGGGACTACTGGTACGAGCAGTACTTC.

The chain employs TRBV4-2 and TRBJ1-4; weak D call: TRBD1 (6 bases). CDR3 length equals 15 residues. The V end was cut by 1 base, the J end by 8 bases, with 14 bases between. Germline V gene sequence: CDR1 LGHNA, CDR2 YNFKEQ. The CDR3 nucleotides are TGTGCCAGCAGCCAAGGAGCGGACAGCGCGGAAAAACTGTTTTTT. The encoded protein is CASSQGADSAEKLFF.

The rearrangement uses TRBV7-3 and TRBJ2-3; perhaps D is TRBD1 or TRBD2 (5 bases each). Germline-derived CDR1 and CDR2 are SGHTA and FQGTGA. The V and J ends lost 6 bases and 2 bases respectively, with 15 bases between them. The CDR3 is 15 amino acids. The CDR3 nucleotides read TGTGCCAGCAGTCTCAATGGGGGTGACACAGATACGCAGTATTTT. Translated: CASSLNGGDTDTQYF.

J is TRBJ1-1 and V is TRBV18; the D is unclear. Per germline, CDR1 KGHSH and CDR2 LQKENI. The CDR3 covers 14 residues. V was pared by 6 bases and J by 3 bases, with 14 bases between. CDR3 loop: CASSKTELDTEAFF. As DNA, the CDR3 is TGTGCCAGCTCGAAAACGGAGTTAGACACTGAAGCTTTCTTT.